The 12 T cell receptor beta chains given below trace back to one sample, sequenced in a study of OX40 agonist ivuxolimab in advanced cancers. The assay was immunoSEQ multiplex PCR, and TCRdb's table has in-frame clones only and misses some. The sample holds roughly 18,000 clones, 70% to 90% seen once. Sequenced here: CD4+ or CD8+ T cells sorted from blood, sampled in a trial of the OX40 agonist ivuxolimab. Receptors originate from an adult with an advanced solid tumor such as melanoma, head and neck, liver or kidney cancer.

This chain connects TRBV19 to TRBJ2-1; D possibly uses TRBD1 or TRBD2 (7 bases each). Germline CDR1 reads LNHDA; CDR2 reads SQIVND (reference sequence). The CDR3 sequence is 13 residues long. The V gene lost 2 bases and the J gene lost 9 bases, with 11 bases spanning the gap. The CDR3 bases are TGTGCCAGTAGTATATCAGGGGGGGCTGAGCAGTTCTTC. Protein sequence: CASSISGGAEQFF.

The CDR3 here is CASSTGEDTEAFF. For the CDR3, the DNA is TGTGCCAGTAGTACAGGGGAAGACACTGAAGCTTTCTTT. The chain recombines TRBV19 with TRBJ1-1; possibly TRBD1 for D (6 bases). This CDR3 contains 13 residues. V was pared by 4 bases and J by 3 bases, with 9 bases between. CDR1 and CDR2 (germline): LNHDA, SQIVND (reference sequence). Full variable domain (rest looked up from reference TRBV19 and TRBJ1-1): DGGITQSPKYLFRKEGQNVTLSCEQNLNHDAMYWYRQDPGQGLRLIYYSQIVNDFQKGDIAEGYSVSREKKESFPLTVTSAQKNPTAFYLCASSTGEDTEAFFGQGTRLTVV.

This chain connects TRBV9 to TRBJ2-1; TRBD1 aligns across 10 bases. This CDR3 is 17 amino acids long. Losses at the gene ends were 0 bases for V and 2 bases for J; bases not matched to a gene: 5. The germline V gene encodes CDR1 SGDLS and CDR2 YYNGEE. CDR3 loop: CASSVEPGQGPYNEQFF. CDR3 in DNA: TGTGCCAGCAGCGTAGAGCCGGGACAGGGGCCCTACAATGAGCAGTTCTTC. Looking up the rest from reference TRBV9 and TRBJ2-1 gives the full variable domain: DSGVTQTPKHLITATGQRVTLRCSPRSGDLSVYWYQQSLDQGLQFLIQYYNGEERAKGNILERFSAQQFPDLHSELNLSSLELGDSALYFCASSVEPGQGPYNEQFFGPGTRLTVL.

V gene TRBV6-1 combines with J gene TRBJ2-7; 8 nucleotides match TRBD2. Unmatched junction bases numbered 4, after V lost 8 bases and J lost 4 bases. This CDR3 contains 12 residues. Per the germline V gene, CDR1 is MNHNS and CDR2 is SASEGT. CDR3 DNA: TGTGCCAGCGAGCGGGAGACGTACGAGCAGTACTTC. This translates into CASERETYEQYF.

The chain employs TRBV5-4 and TRBJ2-1; perhaps TRBD2 as D (6 bases). This CDR3 is built from 16 residues. V dropped 0 bases and J dropped 5 bases, with 15 bases sitting between them. Germline CDR1 reads SGHNT; CDR2 reads YYREEE (reference sequence). CDR3 DNA: TGTGCCAGCAGCTTGGATGGGGGGAGATTAGACAATGAGCAGTTCTTC. Translating gives CASSLDGGRLDNEQFF.

The rearrangement joins TRBV5-6 to TRBJ2-7, with a weak D call TRBD2 (7 bases). Trimming stripped 4 bases from V and 2 bases from J, with 13 bases between. The CDR3 runs to 14 residues. Germline values: CDR1 SGHDT, CDR2 YYEEEE. CDR3 nucleotides: TGTGCCAGCAGCCTTGGGGGGGACACCTACGAGCAGTACTTC. This gives the protein CASSLGGDTYEQYF.

This clone showed up just once. The J gene is TRBJ2-1, the V gene TRBV27; 9 nucleotides match TRBD2. The CDR3 covers 16 residues. The trim removed 0 bases at V and 7 bases at J, leaving 7 bases unmatched. Germline V gene data show CDR1 as MNHEY and CDR2 as SMNVEV (reference sequence). CDR3 amino acids: CASSLSVAGVRNEQFF. CDR3 DNA sequence: TGTGCCAGCAGTTTATCAGTAGCGGGGGTCAGGAATGAGCAGTTCTTC.

The chain uses TRBV7-9 and TRBJ2-4, with D tentatively TRBD1 (6 bases). The germline V gene has CDR1 SEHNR and CDR2 FQNEAQ (reference sequence). With 5 bases removed from V and 8 bases from J, the gap between germline ends came to 13 bases. The CDR3 spans 13 residues. Written as DNA, the CDR3 is TGTGCCAGCAGCCCAGGGGTAACGGACATTCAGTACTTC. This translates into CASSPGVTDIQYF.

The CDR3 DNA is TGTGCCAGCAGTACCAACCGGGAGGGGTCCTACAATGAGCAGTTCTTC. This translates into CASSTNREGSYNEQFF. This chain joins TRBV27 and TRBJ2-1; 8 bases match TRBD2. Germline CDR1 and CDR2: MNHEY and SMNVEV (reference sequence). The CDR3 is 16 residues long. V was clipped by 5 bases and J by 1 base; unmatched bases: 7.

J is TRBJ2-1 and V is TRBV27; 8 bases match TRBD1. The germline V gene has CDR1 MNHEY and CDR2 SMNVEV (reference sequence). The CDR3 sequence is 15 residues long. V was clipped by 2 bases and J by 7 bases; unmatched bases: 7. CDR3 in amino acids: CASSLRTGSANEQFF. The CDR3 DNA reads as TGTGCCAGCAGTTTAAGGACAGGGTCGGCGAATGAGCAGTTCTTC.

The chain links TRBV4-1 to TRBJ1-3; 7 bases match TRBD1. The CDR3 has 16 residues. The junction had 3 bases not matched to a gene; V was cut back by 0 bases and J by 1 base. Germline V gene lookup returns CDR1 MGHRA and CDR2 YSYEKL. CDR3 amino acids: CASSQDSGGSGNTIYF. The CDR3 DNA sequence: TGCGCCAGCAGCCAAGATTCAGGGGGATCTGGAAACACCATATATTTT.

This clone was counted a single time. One end of the junction fails to match germline, which may point to a read error. The chain joins TRBV19 to TRBJ1-2, with D unresolved. This CDR3 has 12 residues. Germline V gives CDR1 LNHDA, CDR2 SQIVND (reference sequence). The CDR3 here is CASSIGGAGYTF. The CDR3 bases are TGTGCCAGCAGTATCGGAGGAGCTGGCTACACCTTC.